The clone carrying this T cell receptor (beta chain) has a count of ten or more. After removal of 9 bases from V and 10 bases from J, the junction contained 7 bases not matched to a gene. This CDR3 spans 14 amino acids. This entry belongs to a study of CD8 T cells in ankylosing spondylitis. TCRdb fed the 5' RACE reads into MiXCR, producing one record per CDR3 protein. This table has under 200,000 distinct CDR3 sequences, about 9.9% appearing once. The receptor was isolated from a male donor with ankylosing spondylitis or in good health (not recorded which). The chain employs TRBV12-3 or TRBV12-4 and TRBJ2-2, with 14 bases that match TRBD2. Sequencing was carried out using blood, either unsorted or a sorted T cell fraction (not recorded which). The CDR3 here is CASSGTSGGPELFF. The CDR3 DNA reads as TGTGCCAGTTCCGGGACTAGCGGGGGTCCGGAGCTGTTTTTT.